The following is a T cell receptor (beta chain) sequence with its context. Using immunoSEQ multiplex PCR, the repertoire was profiled, and TCRdb retains in-frame clones only, with some absent. This table holds 26,000 or so clones, roughly 90% found once. The data were taken from a study of T cell changes during pregnancy in multiple sclerosis. This sample comprised CD4+ T cells from peripheral blood mononuclear cells, obtained in the first trimester of pregnancy. The TCR comes from a female donor in good health, enrolled as a control in a pregnancy study.

In DNA, the CDR3 is TGCGCCAGCAGCTACAGGTTGAACACTGAAGCTTTCTTT. It is translated as CASSYRLNTEAFF. The J gene is TRBJ1-1, the V gene TRBV4-3, with a tentative D call TRBD1 (5 bases). Per the germline V gene, CDR1 is LGHNA and CDR2 is YSLEER. V lost 5 bases, J lost 0 bases, and 7 bases lay in between. The CDR3 spans 13 residues.